One and the same sample provided the 18 T cell receptor beta chains below, sequenced in a study of vaccination effects on CD4 cells after COVID-19. Only in-frame clones appear in the TCRdb table, and some are missing; sequencing was by immunoSEQ multiplex PCR. This sample yields about 73,000 clones, of which roughly 74% are seen a single time; around 2.9% belongs to the top ten. Their target antigens are unknown. CD4+ T cells specific for antigen were expanded with viral peptide pools by the ViraFEST assay before sequencing. Following culture for about ten days, CD4+ T cells were isolated. Absence of prior SARS-CoV-2 infection characterized the vaccine recipients, who showed negative nucleocapsid antibodies. Sequenced here: CD4+ T cells from PBMCs cultured with HCoV-NL63 spike peptides, sampled before COVID-19 vaccination. These receptors all stem from a human donor who received a COVID-19 vaccine.

The genes are TRBV19 and TRBJ2-5; D is ambiguous. The CDR3 runs to 13 residues. V was cut by 4 bases and J by 2 bases, with 8 bases left in between. The germline gives CDR1 LNHDA, CDR2 SQIVND (reference sequence). CDR3 amino acids: CASSKTVQETQYF. CDR3 DNA sequence: TGTGCCAGTAGTAAAACAGTGCAAGAGACCCAGTACTTC.

The rearrangement uses TRBV5-4 and TRBJ2-5; TRBD2 matches 8 bases. V shed 1 base, J shed 2 bases, and the junction held 1 base outside the gene matches. Germline assignment: CDR1 SGHNT and CDR2 YYREEE (reference sequence). The CDR3 sequence is 14 residues long. The CDR3 nucleotides read TGTGCCAGCAGCTTGACGGGGGGGCAAGAGACCCAGTACTTC. This translates into CASSLTGGQETQYF.

This rearrangement joins TRBV6-4 to TRBJ1-2; D is unclear. Deletions cut 2 bases from V and 4 bases from J, with 14 bases between. This CDR3 comprises 15 residues. Germline V gene sequence: CDR1 MRHNA, CDR2 SNTAGT. This CDR3 reads CASSDGNIGGYGYTF. In DNA, the CDR3 is TGTGCCAGCAGTGACGGTAATATAGGTGGCTATGGCTACACCTTC.

This chain uses TRBV14 with TRBJ1-2; 10 nucleotides match TRBD1. V gave up 2 bases and J gave up 8 bases; unmatched junction bases: 5. The CDR3 loop spans 14 amino acids. Germline assignment: CDR1 SGHDN and CDR2 FVKESK. The CDR3 region is CASSQWTGGRGYTF. CDR3 nucleotide sequence: TGTGCCAGCAGCCAATGGACAGGGGGAAGGGGCTACACCTTC.

This sequence joins TRBV3-1 (or the pseudogene TRBV3-2) and TRBJ2-1; 9 bases map to TRBD2. The germline V gene encodes CDR1 LGHDT and CDR2 YNNKEL (reference sequence). Unmatched junction bases numbered 3, after V lost 0 bases and J lost 3 bases. The CDR3 has 16 amino acids. Here the CDR3 DNA reads TGTGCCAGCAGCCAAGATCCTAGCGGGGTCTACAATGAGCAGTTCTTC. It translates to CASSQDPSGVYNEQFF.

The chain uses TRBV5-1 and TRBJ1-4; D unclear. Germline V gives CDR1 SGHRS, CDR2 YFSETQ. Trimming left V 2 bases short and J 0 bases short, with 5 bases between. The CDR3 loop spans 14 amino acids. The CDR3 is CASSFESTNEKLFF. In nucleotides, the CDR3 is TGCGCCAGCAGCTTTGAATCAACTAATGAAAAACTGTTTTTT.

The genes are TRBV5-1 and TRBJ1-4; no definite D call. The CDR3 runs 16 residues. The V gene lost 2 bases and the J gene lost 0 bases, with 11 bases spanning the gap. Germline V gene data show CDR1 as SGHRS and CDR2 as YFSETQ. The CDR3 DNA sequence: TGCGCCAGCAGCTTTGGTACTCGGTCAACTAATGAAAAACTGTTTTTT. As protein: CASSFGTRSTNEKLFF. The full variable domain, completed using reference TRBV5-1 and TRBJ1-4, is KAGVTQTPRYLIKTRGQQVTLSCSPISGHRSVSWYQQTPGQGLQFLFEYFSETQRNKGNFPGRFSGRQFSNSRSEMNVSTLELGDSALYLCASSFGTRSTNEKLFFGSGTQLSVL.

The V call is TRBV24-1, the J call TRBJ2-5; perhaps D is TRBD1 or TRBD2 (5 bases each). CDR3 length equals 17 residues. V was clipped by 2 bases and J by 3 bases, with 18 bases between them. The germline V gene has CDR1 KGHDR and CDR2 SFDVKD. The CDR3 nucleotides read TGTGCCACCAGTGATTCCCTCCGGGGCGAGTGGGAAGAGACCCAGTACTTC. It is translated as CATSDSLRGEWEETQYF.

The genes are TRBV6-1 and TRBJ1-1; perhaps TRBD1 as D (5 bases). The CDR3 has 12 residues. Trimming left V 2 bases short and J 7 bases short, with 8 bases between. The germline V gene has CDR1 MNHNS and CDR2 SASEGT. The CDR3 DNA reads as TGTGCCAGCAGTGAAAGGGGCCTTGAAGCTTTCTTT. The encoded protein is CASSERGLEAFF.

The chain combines TRBV3-1 (or the pseudogene TRBV3-2) with TRBJ1-2; 7 bases align to TRBD1. The germline CDR1 and CDR2 sequences are LGHDT and YNNKEL (reference sequence). The CDR3 consists of 16 residues. After removal of 5 bases from V and 5 bases from J, the junction contained 14 bases not matched to a gene. The CDR3 protein is CASSSGQAMLGYGYTF. The CDR3 region has the DNA TGTGCCAGCAGCTCAGGACAGGCAATGTTGGGGTATGGCTACACCTTC.

This sequence joins TRBV14 and TRBJ2-6; 8 bases map to TRBD1. Germline CDR1 reads SGHDN; CDR2 reads FVKESK. The CDR3 runs to 19 residues. Germline trimming cut 4 bases from V and 2 bases from J; bases unmatched to any gene: 13. CDR3 in amino acids: CASSPRPGQVITGANVLTF. The DNA for the CDR3 is TGTGCCAGCAGCCCTCGACCGGGACAGGTTATAACTGGGGCCAACGTCCTGACTTTC.

The gene calls are TRBV5-5 and TRBJ1-2; 11 bases are a match to TRBD1. The CDR3 spans 15 residues. CDR1 and CDR2 (germline): SGHKS, YYEKEE (reference sequence). With 4 bases clipped from V and 3 bases from J, the junction kept 5 bases outside the gene matches. As DNA, the CDR3 is TGTGCCAGCAGCACCGGACAGGGGGCTTACTATGGCTACACCTTC. As protein: CASSTGQGAYYGYTF.

This chain uses TRBV6-2 or TRBV6-3 with TRBJ1-5; possibly TRBD1 for D (6 bases). Germline V gene lookup returns CDR1 MNHEY and CDR2 SVGEGT. V was pared by 2 bases and J by 6 bases, with 17 bases between. The CDR3 has 16 residues. CDR3 nucleotide sequence: TGTGCCAGCAGTTACCGATCCGGGGGCGCGTTTCAGCCCCAGCATTTT. Its protein is CASSYRSGGAFQPQHF.

The chain uses TRBV15 and TRBJ2-7; D is unclear. Germline V CDR1 and CDR2: LNHNV, YYDKDF (reference sequence). V lost 0 bases and J 6 bases, leaving 9 bases between the germline ends. The CDR3 consists of 13 residues. The CDR3 DNA follows: TGTGCCACCAGCAGAGACGGCCTCTCCGAGCAGTACGTC. As protein: CATSRDGLSEQYV.

The rearrangement links TRBV6-5 to TRBJ1-1; 10 positions agree with TRBD1. The CDR3 is made up of 14 amino acids. V lost 6 bases and J lost 4; bases outside the gene matches: 5. Looked up from germline, CDR1 is MNHEY and CDR2 is SVGAGI. Here the CDR3 DNA reads TGTGCCAGCAGCTGGGACAGGGGAAGCACTGAAGCTTTCTTT. The encoded protein is CASSWDRGSTEAFF.

V is TRBV29-1 and J is TRBJ1-2; possible D gene TRBD1, 5 bases. V dropped 2 bases and J dropped 2 bases, with 18 bases sitting between them. In germline, CDR1 is SQVTM, CDR2 ANQGSEA. The CDR3 has 16 residues. Here the CDR3 reads CSVESKGAGRNYGYTF. The CDR3 DNA follows: TGCAGCGTTGAAAGTAAAGGGGCAGGGAGAAACTATGGCTACACCTTC.

J is TRBJ1-3 and V is TRBV6-4; D is undetermined. The CDR3 is made up of 15 amino acids. V shed 6 bases and J shed 0 bases, with 12 bases lying between them. CDR1 and CDR2 from the germline V gene are MRHNA and SNTAGT. The CDR3 protein is CASSRDSSSGNTIYF. CDR3 bases: TGTGCCAGCAGCAGAGACTCCAGCTCTGGAAACACCATATATTTT.

In its sample, this clone was seen once. The chain recombines TRBV18 with TRBJ2-5; the D gene is possibly TRBD1 (6 bases). This CDR3 has 15 residues. V was pared by 3 bases and J by 1 base, with 12 bases between. The germline V gene has CDR1 KGHSH and CDR2 LQKENI. The CDR3 region is CASSPETGPQETQYF. The CDR3 coding sequence is TGTGCCAGCTCACCGGAGACAGGCCCCCAAGAGACCCAGTACTTC.